Sequencing of this TCR beta chain was carried out in a study of T cell changes during pregnancy in multiple sclerosis. Germline-derived CDR1 and CDR2 are LNHDA and SQIVND (reference sequence). With V trimmed by 1 base and J by 4 bases, 11 bases remained unmatched. The CDR3 covers 17 residues. Assay used: immunoSEQ multiplex PCR; TCRdb lists only in-frame clones, some missing. The sample consists of tens of thousands of clones, 92% of them appearing once. The TCR comes from a female donor in good health, enrolled as a control in a pregnancy study. This chain connects TRBV19 to TRBJ1-2; 8 bases agree with TRBD1. The sequences come from peripheral blood, collected after pregnancy. CDR3 loop: CASSIASRGPFSYGYTF. The CDR3 DNA follows: TGTGCCAGTAGTATAGCAAGCAGGGGGCCCTTCAGCTATGGCTACACCTTC.